This T cell receptor beta chain stems from a study of graft-versus-host responses after intestinal transplantation. Study-wide context: Each of the recipients got a multivisceral, liver-intestinal, or isolated intestinal transplant. Induction using anti-thymocyte globulin, followed by tacrolimus and steroids for around 3 years, was given to all recipients.

This table comes from immunoSEQ multiplex PCR, and its TCRdb copy is limited to in-frame clones, with some not included. Of around 87,000 clones in the sample, around 92% were seen once. For this clone: The target antigen is unknown.

This CDR3 comprises 13 residues. Germline V CDR1 and CDR2: SGHVS, FNYEAQ. Trimming left V 1 base short and J 6 bases short, with 7 bases between. The TCR sequence derives from a human donor who was the organ donor for an intestinal transplant. The specimen was unstimulated CD8+ T cells sorted from spleen or lymph node cells, collected before transplant. The genes are TRBV7-6 and TRBJ2-1; no clear D. The CDR3 region has the DNA TGTGCCAGCAGCTTAGACAGACGCAATGAGCAGTTCTTC. Amino acid sequence: CASSLDRRNEQFF.